These 14 T cell receptor beta chains were all obtained from the same sample, sequenced in a study of cytomegalovirus exposure and HLA in healthy donors. It was with 60 Vbeta and 13 Jbeta primers that the PCR ran. The protocol was immunoSEQ multiplex PCR, while the TCRdb copy is restricted to in-frame clones and leaves out a portion. The table lists approximately 160,000 clones, around 80% of them singletons. The specimen was PBMCs. Receptors were obtained from a human donor in good health.

This clone appeared a single time. The chain joins TRBV11-3 to TRBJ2-7; D unresolved. The CDR3 covers 9 residues. Germline loops: CDR1 SGHNT, CDR2 YENEEA. The CDR3 coding sequence is TGTGCGAATCCTCTGCGCCCGTACTTC. Protein product: CANPLRPYF.

The gene calls are TRBV4-3 and TRBJ2-2; 9 bases map to TRBD2. CDR3 size: 15 residues. Trimming removed 2 bases from V and 6 bases from J; junction bases left unmatched: 4. In germline, CDR1 is LGHNA, CDR2 YSLEER. The CDR3 is CASSQRGGAAGELFF. The CDR3 DNA sequence: TGCGCCAGCAGCCAACGCGGGGGGGCAGCCGGGGAGCTGTTTTTT.

The J gene is TRBJ1-2, the V gene TRBV4-1, with TRBD1 identical over 9 bases. Germline CDR1 is MGHRA and CDR2 is YSYEKL. CDR3 size: 14 residues. V was pared by 4 bases and J by 7 bases, with 7 bases of the junction left unmatched. The CDR3 loop is CASSPRTGVGGYTF. Written as DNA, the CDR3 is TGCGCCAGCAGCCCCCGGACAGGGGTAGGTGGCTACACCTTC.

V gene TRBV15 combines with J gene TRBJ1-5; the D gene is possibly TRBD1 (5 bases). CDR1 is LNHNV, CDR2 YYDKDF, per germline (reference sequence). The CDR3 consists of 17 residues. V was clipped by 6 bases and J by 1 base, with 19 bases between them. The CDR3 DNA sequence: TGTGCCACCAGTACCTTCCCCCAGGACAAAAGCAATCAGCCCCAGCATTTT. Protein: CATSTFPQDKSNQPQHF.

The chain has TRBV27 and TRBJ1-4; D unclear. V was pared by 3 bases and J by 1 base, with 9 bases between. Germline V gene sequence: CDR1 MNHEY, CDR2 SMNVEV (reference sequence). The CDR3 spans 15 residues. In DNA, the CDR3 is TGTGCCAGCAGTTTCCTCGGAGGAACTAATGAAAAACTGTTTTTT. Its translation: CASSFLGGTNEKLFF.

J is TRBJ2-7 and V is TRBV5-4; a weak D match, TRBD1 (6 bases). The CDR3 runs to 14 residues. V was cut by 0 bases and J by 3 bases, with 10 bases left in between. Germline V CDR1 and CDR2: SGHNT, YYREEE (reference sequence). The CDR3 sequence is CASSLAGQNYEQYF. The DNA for the CDR3 is TGTGCCAGCAGCTTGGCAGGACAGAACTACGAGCAGTACTTC.

CDR3: CASSLGRAGGGEQYF. The DNA for the CDR3 is TGCGCCAGCAGCTTGGGGCGGGCAGGTGGAGGCGAGCAGTACTTC. The chain has TRBV5-1 and TRBJ2-7; tentative D call: TRBD2 (5 bases). Germline CDR1 SGHRS, CDR2 YFSETQ. The CDR3 contains 15 residues. V lost 0 bases and J lost 6, with 16 bases in between.

V and J are TRBV6-5 and TRBJ1-2, with D possibly being TRBD1 (6 bases). V shed 5 bases and J shed 4 bases, with 14 bases lying between them. Looked up from germline, CDR1 is MNHEY and CDR2 is SVGAGI. This CDR3 is 14 amino acids long. The CDR3 DNA reads as TGTGCCAGCAGTGCCTTGGACAGCCTCTATGGCTACACCTTC. Translating it yields CASSALDSLYGYTF.

This sequence joins TRBV5-1 and TRBJ1-3, with 8 bases lining up with TRBD1. The germline gives CDR1 SGHRS, CDR2 YFSETQ. V was clipped by 3 bases and J by 2 bases; unmatched bases: 7. The CDR3 runs 16 residues. CDR3 protein: CASSSVPGGAGNTIYF. CDR3 coding DNA: TGCGCCAGCAGCTCCGTCCCAGGGGGCGCTGGAAACACCATATATTTT. Variable domain in full (rest from reference TRBV5-1 and TRBJ1-3): KAGVTQTPRYLIKTRGQQVTLSCSPISGHRSVSWYQQTPGQGLQFLFEYFSETQRNKGNFPGRFSGRQFSNSRSEMNVSTLELGDSALYLCASSSVPGGAGNTIYFGEGSWLTVV.

The chain links TRBV10-2 to TRBJ2-2, with 8 bases lining up with TRBD1. CDR3 length: 14 residues. V lost 6 bases, J lost 4 bases, and 4 bases stayed unmatched. CDR1 is WSHSY, CDR2 SAAADI, per germline. CDR3 region: CASRLQGATGELFF. Written as DNA, the CDR3 is TGCGCCAGCAGGCTTCAGGGGGCCACCGGGGAGCTGTTTTTT.

The chain combines TRBV4-1 with TRBJ2-1; TRBD2 aligns across 10 bases. Germline CDR1 is MGHRA and CDR2 is YSYEKL. After removal of 4 bases from V and 10 bases from J, the junction contained 16 bases not matched to a gene. The CDR3 consists of 17 residues. The CDR3 nucleotides read TGCGCCAGCAGCCTAGACCAGAGCGGGGGGGCCCGCACGGAGCAGTTCTTC. Encoded protein: CASSLDQSGGARTEQFF.

V gene TRBV5-1 combines with J gene TRBJ1-1, with 11 bases aligning to TRBD1. Germline trimming cut 3 bases from V and 4 bases from J; bases unmatched to any gene: 8. Germline loops: CDR1 SGHRS, CDR2 YFSETQ. The CDR3 extends over 16 amino acids. Here the CDR3 reads CASSYGTGGGATEAFF. The CDR3 DNA reads TGCGCCAGCAGCTACGGGACAGGGGGTGGTGCCACTGAAGCTTTCTTT. The full variable domain, its missing parts supplied by reference TRBV5-1 and TRBJ1-1, is KAGVTQTPRYLIKTRGQQVTLSCSPISGHRSVSWYQQTPGQGLQFLFEYFSETQRNKGNFPGRFSGRQFSNSRSEMNVSTLELGDSALYLCASSYGTGGGATEAFFGQGTRLTVV.

The count of this clone is one. This chain connects TRBV7-2 to TRBJ1-6; 11 bases fit TRBD1. The CDR3 consists of 17 residues. Germline assignment: CDR1 SGHTA and CDR2 FQGNSA. J gave up 1 base and V 3 bases, and 2 bases lay outside the gene matches. The CDR3 DNA reads TGTGCCAGCAGCTTGGGGACAGGGGGATCCTATAATTCACCCCTCCACTTT. Its translation: CASSLGTGGSYNSPLHF.

The V gene is TRBV5-1, the J gene TRBJ2-7, with 10 bases fitting TRBD2. Unmatched junction bases numbered 10, after V lost 4 bases and J lost 3 bases. Germline V gives CDR1 SGHRS, CDR2 YFSETQ. This CDR3 contains 16 residues. For the CDR3, the DNA is TGCGCCAGCAGCCCGGTTGGGCTAGCGGGGGTCTACGAGCAGTACTTC. Protein product: CASSPVGLAGVYEQYF.